These 26 T cell receptor beta chains originate from one sample sequenced in a study of PD-L1 blockade in urothelial cancer (dated by TCRdb to between 2016 and 2019). The method behind the library was the immunoSEQ multiplex PCR assay. The table comes from immuneACCESS by way of TCRdb, which keeps in-frame sequences with V and J called. Part of the clones is missing from these tables; in studies checked, under half for an unresolved V gene and the rest for unknown reasons. The table for this sample lists tens of thousands of clones; 85% to 90% of them were counted only once. The top ten clonotypes cover roughly 14% of the sample. The time point label, as the study defines it: pretreatment peripheral blood. The sequences come from PBMCs, collected around atezolizumab (anti-PD-L1) treatment. Receptors originate from a man between 60 and 70 years old with urothelial cancer.

This chain joins TRBV7-2 and TRBJ2-7, with D maybe TRBD2 (5 bases). There are 16 residues in the CDR3. The germline V and J ends were trimmed by 3 bases and 2 bases, with 17 bases remaining between them. Germline CDR1 and CDR2: SGHTA and FQGNSA. CDR3 amino acids: CASSFYRGSSPYEQYF. CDR3 sequence (DNA): TGTGCCAGCAGCTTTTACCGCGGGTCCTCCCCCTACGAGCAGTACTTC.

The chain uses TRBV7-2 and TRBJ2-7; D is uncertain. This CDR3 region has 13 residues. CDR1 is SGHTA and CDR2 is FQGNSA in the germline V gene. Trimming shortened V by 3 bases and J by 1 base, and 7 bases separated the two germline ends. This CDR3 reads CASSFPPSYEQYF. CDR3 sequence (DNA): TGTGCCAGCAGCTTCCCTCCGTCCTACGAGCAGTACTTC. The full variable domain, in which reference TRBV7-2 and TRBJ2-7 provide the parts outside the CDR3, is GAGVSQSPSNKVTEKGKDVELRCDPISGHTALYWYRQSLGQGLEFLIYFQGNSAPDKSGLPSDRFSAERTGGSVSTLTIQRTQQEDSAVYLCASSFPPSYEQYFGPGTRLTVT.

The chain uses TRBV6-1 and TRBJ2-7, with a possible D match to TRBD1 (6 bases). Per germline, CDR1 MNHNS and CDR2 SASEGT. CDR3 size: 15 residues. The V end was cut by 4 bases, the J end by 0 bases, with 13 bases between. CDR3 nucleotides: TGTGCCAGCAGTGGGCAGGACAGTGTCTCCTACGAGCAGTACTTC. Its translation: CASSGQDSVSYEQYF.

The gene calls are TRBV7-3 and TRBJ2-2; D possibly corresponds to TRBD2 (5 bases). Between the trimmed V and J ends, which lost 4 bases and 7 bases, there was a span of 19 bases. CDR3 length equals 16 residues. The germline gives CDR1 SGHTA, CDR2 FQGTGA. The CDR3 loop reads CASSSHLADWGGELFF. CDR3 nucleotide sequence: TGTGCCAGCAGCTCCCATCTAGCCGATTGGGGCGGGGAGCTGTTTTTT.

The chain links TRBV28 to TRBJ1-4; D gene ambiguous. This CDR3 is 12 amino acids long. CDR1 is MDHEN and CDR2 is SYDVKM in the germline V gene. V dropped 7 bases and J dropped 10 bases, with 13 bases sitting between them. The CDR3 coding sequence is TGTGCCAGCAACGTGGAGGGAAGAAAACTGTTTTTT. The encoded protein is CASNVEGRKLFF.

This clone showed up just a few times. V and J are TRBV30 and TRBJ1-5; D might be TRBD1 (5 bases). Deletions cut 0 bases from V and 6 bases from J, with 12 bases between. CDR3 length: 14 amino acids. The germline V gene encodes CDR1 GTSNPN and CDR2 SVGIG (reference sequence). In DNA, the CDR3 is TGTGCCTGGAGTGTAACAGGTCTCGGTCAGCCCCAGCATTTT. As protein: CAWSVTGLGQPQHF.

This clone was detected once. V is TRBV9 and J is TRBJ2-3; D is perhaps TRBD2 (6 bases). Germline lookup yields CDR1 SGDLS and CDR2 YYNGEE. The CDR3 contains 14 residues. V was shortened by 3 bases and J by 3 bases, with 11 bases between the two germline ends. The DNA for the CDR3 is TGTGCCAGCAGCGCCGGGAGTGGGACAGATACGCAGTATTTT. It translates to CASSAGSGTDTQYF.

This clone appeared a single time. The chain has TRBV19 and TRBJ2-1, with 10 bases lining up with TRBD1. V lost 5 bases and J lost 7; bases outside the gene matches: 8. The CDR3 runs to 15 residues. CDR1 is LNHDA and CDR2 is SQIVND in the germline V gene (reference sequence). CDR3 residues: CASSFGQGVTNEQFF. The CDR3 region has the DNA TGTGCCAGTAGTTTCGGACAGGGGGTGACTAATGAGCAGTTCTTC.

This rearrangement joins TRBV19 to TRBJ2-3, with D possibly matching TRBD1 (5 bases). The CDR3 length is 12 residues. Trimming removed 7 bases at V and 6 bases at J, with 11 bases between. In germline, CDR1 is LNHDA, CDR2 SQIVND (reference sequence). CDR3 loop: CASNQGSDTQYF. CDR3 DNA sequence: TGTGCCAGTAATCAGGGCAGCGATACGCAGTATTTT.

The rearrangement uses TRBV11-2 and TRBJ1-4, with D possibly matching TRBD1 (5 bases). V gave up 0 bases and J gave up 5 bases, with 13 bases separating them. There are 16 residues in the CDR3. CDR1 and CDR2 (germline): SGHAT, FQNNGV. CDR3 sequence: CASSLEDSRQNEKLFF. CDR3 DNA: TGTGCCAGCAGCTTAGAAGACAGCCGCCAGAATGAAAAACTGTTTTTT.

V gene TRBV5-6 combines with J gene TRBJ1-2; D gene ambiguous. Between the trimmed V and J ends, which lost 3 bases and 0 bases, there was a span of 6 bases. This CDR3 region has 13 residues. Germline V lookup: CDR1 SGHDT, CDR2 YYEEEE. CDR3 sequence reads: CASSWRANYGYTF. The CDR3 bases are TGTGCCAGCAGCTGGCGGGCTAACTATGGCTACACCTTC.

This clone was detected only once. CDR3 amino acids: CASSVDLAGHSGNTIYF. Here the CDR3 DNA reads TGTGCCAGCAGCGTAGATTTGGCAGGGCACTCTGGAAACACCATATATTTT. The chain uses TRBV9 and TRBJ1-3; D possibly corresponds to TRBD1 (5 bases). There are 17 residues in the CDR3. The V gene lost 0 bases and the J gene lost 0 bases, with 13 bases spanning the gap. Per the germline V gene, CDR1 is SGDLS and CDR2 is YYNGEE.

The V call is TRBV7-9, the J call TRBJ1-1; TRBD1 might be the D (5 bases). Trimming left V 1 base short and J 4 bases short, with 10 bases between. The CDR3 loop spans 14 amino acids. The germline gives CDR1 SEHNR, CDR2 FQNEAQ (reference sequence). CDR3: CASSLVTEFTEAFF. The DNA for the CDR3 is TGTGCCAGCAGCTTAGTGACAGAATTCACTGAAGCTTTCTTT.

The chain couples TRBV6-5 to TRBJ2-7, with a tentative D call TRBD2 (6 bases). CDR1 is MNHEY, CDR2 SVGAGI, per germline. The CDR3 totals 15 residues. Trimming left V 4 bases short and J 2 bases short, with 15 bases between. CDR3 amino acids: CASSLFGGPTYEQYF. As DNA, the CDR3 is TGTGCCAGCAGTTTGTTCGGGGGACCTACCTACGAGCAGTACTTC.

J is TRBJ1-2 and V is TRBV5-1, with a weak D call TRBD1 (5 bases). The V gene's germline CDR1 is SGHRS and CDR2 YFSETQ. Trimming took 2 bases from V and 8 from J, leaving 10 bases between them. There are 12 residues in the CDR3. The CDR3 spells CASSLSGGGYTF. The CDR3 nucleotides read TGCGCCAGCAGCTTATCGGGGGGGGGCTACACCTTC.

The rearrangement joins TRBV5-6 to TRBJ2-7; 9 bases line up with TRBD1. CDR3 length equals 16 residues. Germline loops: CDR1 SGHDT, CDR2 YYEEEE. After removal of 4 bases from V and 4 bases from J, the junction contained 12 bases not matched to a gene. CDR3 in amino acids: CASSPISGTGKYEQYF. The CDR3 DNA reads as TGTGCCAGCAGCCCGATCTCCGGGACAGGGAAGTACGAGCAGTACTTC.

CDR3 in amino acids: CASSLILHSNYGYTF. The CDR3 DNA follows: TGTGCCAGCAGCTTAATTTTGCACTCGAACTATGGCTACACCTTC. This chain links TRBV11-2 with TRBJ1-2; D is undetermined. Germline V gene lookup returns CDR1 SGHAT and CDR2 FQNNGV. The CDR3 totals 15 residues. The V gene lost 2 bases and the J gene lost 2 bases, with 12 bases spanning the gap.

The genes are TRBV4-3 and TRBJ1-2; 7 bases are shared with TRBD1. The CDR3 is made up of 14 amino acids. Germline V gene sequence: CDR1 LGHNA, CDR2 YSLEER. V dropped 2 bases and J dropped 4; count of bases not matched to a gene: 4. This chain's CDR3 is CASSQIGTVYGYTF. CDR3 bases: TGCGCCAGCAGCCAAATCGGGACAGTCTATGGCTACACCTTC.

V gene TRBV6-1 combines with J gene TRBJ1-1; D call uncertain. V was clipped by 8 bases and J by 5 bases, with 15 bases between them. Germline V CDR1 and CDR2: MNHNS, SASEGT. CDR3 length equals 13 residues. The CDR3 DNA is TGTGCCAGCCCGAGGGAATCGGGGACTGAAGCTTTCTTT. Translating gives CASPRESGTEAFF.

The rearrangement links TRBV10-1 to TRBJ2-7, with 9 bases fitting TRBD2. The J segment lost 4 bases and the V segment lost 4 bases, leaving 5 bases of the junction unmatched. Germline V gene lookup returns CDR1 WNHNN and CDR2 SYGVQD (reference sequence). The CDR3 totals 14 residues. In DNA form, the CDR3 reads TGCGCCAGCAGTGGTAGCGGGAGTCGGTACGAGCAGTACTTC. This translates into CASSGSGSRYEQYF.

The gene calls are TRBV9 and TRBJ1-1; weak D call: TRBD1 (5 bases). V lost 4 bases to trimming and J lost 6 bases, with 16 bases between them. The CDR3 is 14 residues long. Germline CDR1 reads SGDLS; CDR2 reads YYNGEE. Written as DNA, the CDR3 is TGTGCCAGCAGCCCGGACACCTTTTCCGCTGAAGCTTTCTTT. Protein sequence: CASSPDTFSAEAFF. Based on the CDR3 plus reference TRBV9 and TRBJ1-1, the full variable domain is DSGVTQTPKHLITATGQRVTLRCSPRSGDLSVYWYQQSLDQGLQFLIQYYNGEERAKGNILERFSAQQFPDLHSELNLSSLELGDSALYFCASSPDTFSAEAFFGQGTRLTVV.

The chain employs TRBV30 and TRBJ2-1, with 11 nucleotides matching TRBD2. Per germline, CDR1 GTSNPN and CDR2 SVGIG (reference sequence). V shed 3 bases and J 9 bases; nucleotides not matched to a gene: 7. This CDR3 region has 14 residues. CDR3 residues: CAWRGLAVLAEQFF. In DNA, the CDR3 is TGTGCCTGGAGGGGACTAGCGGTTCTTGCTGAGCAGTTCTTC.

The chain recombines TRBV5-5 with TRBJ1-1; no definite D call. In germline, CDR1 is SGHKS, CDR2 YYEKEE (reference sequence). The CDR3 runs to 15 residues. Trimming stripped 4 bases from V and 3 bases from J, with 16 bases between. CDR3 sequence: CASSMIGYGDTEAFF. The CDR3 coding sequence is TGTGCCAGCAGCATGATCGGGTACGGGGACACTGAAGCTTTCTTT. Looking up the rest from reference TRBV5-5 and TRBJ1-1 gives the full variable domain: DAGVTQSPTHLIKTRGQQVTLRCSPISGHKSVSWYQQVLGQGPQFIFQYYEKEERGRGNFPDRFSARQFPNYSSELNVNALLLGDSALYLCASSMIGYGDTEAFFGQGTRLTVV.

This chain links TRBV18 with TRBJ2-2, with 7 nucleotides matching TRBD1. The CDR3 spans 14 residues. Trimming at V came to 6 bases and at J to 3 bases, leaving 4 bases not matched to a gene. Germline V gene data show CDR1 as KGHSH and CDR2 as LQKENI. The DNA for the CDR3 is TGTGCCAGCTCCCGCGGACAGGACACCGGGGAGCTGTTTTTT. This sequence encodes CASSRGQDTGELFF.

This chain uses TRBV10-3 with TRBJ2-2; 7 bases align to TRBD2. The CDR3 is 16 amino acids. Germline CDR1 and CDR2: ENHRY and SYGVKD. Unmatched junction bases numbered 6, after V lost 0 bases and J lost 5 bases. The CDR3 sequence: CAISESRGRGTGELFF. Here the CDR3 DNA reads TGTGCCATCAGTGAGTCTCGAGGGAGGGGAACCGGGGAGCTGTTTTTT.

The chain recombines TRBV2 with TRBJ2-2, with D perhaps matching TRBD2 (5 bases). V was trimmed by 6 bases and J by 4 bases, leaving 15 bases between them. Looked up from germline, CDR1 is SNHLY and CDR2 is FYNNEI. The CDR3 has 15 residues. The CDR3 sequence: CASRGLQRITGELFF. Written as DNA, the CDR3 is TGTGCCAGCAGAGGACTCCAAAGAATCACCGGGGAGCTGTTTTTT.